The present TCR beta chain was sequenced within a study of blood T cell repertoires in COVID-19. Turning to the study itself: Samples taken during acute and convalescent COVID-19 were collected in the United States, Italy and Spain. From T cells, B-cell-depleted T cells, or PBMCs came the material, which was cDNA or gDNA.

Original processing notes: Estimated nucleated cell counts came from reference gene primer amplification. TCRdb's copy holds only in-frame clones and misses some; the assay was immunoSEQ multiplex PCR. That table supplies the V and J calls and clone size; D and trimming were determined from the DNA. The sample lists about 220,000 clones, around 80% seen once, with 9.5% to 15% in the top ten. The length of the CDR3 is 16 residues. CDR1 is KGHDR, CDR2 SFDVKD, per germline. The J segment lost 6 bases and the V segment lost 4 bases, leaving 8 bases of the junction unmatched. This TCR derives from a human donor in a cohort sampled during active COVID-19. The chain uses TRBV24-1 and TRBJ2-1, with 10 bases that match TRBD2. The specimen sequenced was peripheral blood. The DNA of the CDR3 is TGTGCCACCAGTGACCCCGGGACTAGCGCTAGCAATGAGCAGTTCTTC. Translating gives CATSDPGTSASNEQFF.